A single sample gave rise to the 29 T cell receptor beta chains below, sequenced in a study of neurological immune-mediated disorders (dated by TCRdb to between 2018 and 2020). The library came from 5' RACE. The sequencing machine was an Illumina HiSeq 2500. In-frame beta chains were kept once TCRdb had trimmed the public reads at Q25 with fastp and called clones with MiXCR. Under each unique CDR3 protein, matching rows form one entry showing the most common genes and DNA. This sample gives 20,000 to 30,000 distinct CDR3 sequences in total; about 12% of them show up just once. The ten largest clones add up to around 12% of the sample. Sequenced material: PBMCs. These receptor sequences come from a woman aged 55 to 70 with HTLV-1-associated myelopathy (HAM/TSP).

This clonotype was recorded at least ten times. The rearrangement links TRBV9 to TRBJ1-1, with D possibly matching TRBD1 (5 bases). The CDR3 totals 16 residues. Germline CDR1 SGDLS, CDR2 YYNGEE. The V end lost 0 bases, the J end lost 1 base, and 13 bases lay between the germline ends. The CDR3 sequence is CASSVDGGGANTEAFF. CDR3 nucleotides: TGTGCCAGCAGCGTAGATGGGGGAGGCGCGAACACTGAAGCTTTCTTT.

The genes are TRBV29-1 and TRBJ2-3; D is undetermined. CDR1 is SQVTM, CDR2 ANQGSEA, per germline. Trimming shortened V by 6 bases and J by 8 bases, and 15 bases separated the two germline ends. The CDR3 is 12 residues long. CDR3 DNA sequence: TGCAGCGTCCTCCGGCAGAAAACTACGCAGTATTTT. It codes for CSVLRQKTTQYF.

The sample holds many counts of this clonotype. V gene TRBV7-2 combines with J gene TRBJ1-2, with D maybe TRBD1 (5 bases). V lost 6 bases and J lost 2, with 10 bases in between. This CDR3 comprises 13 residues. Germline CDR1 is SGHTA and CDR2 is FQGNSA. DNA of the CDR3: TGTGCCAGCAGTCTTTGGGGGAACTATGGCTACACCTTC. Encoded protein: CASSLWGNYGYTF. Complete variable domain (other parts from reference TRBV7-2 and TRBJ1-2): GAGVSQSPSNKVTEKGKDVELRCDPISGHTALYWYRQSLGQGLEFLIYFQGNSAPDKSGLPSDRFSAERTGGSVSTLTIQRTQQEDSAVYLCASSLWGNYGYTFGSGTRLTVV.

This clonotype has at least ten counts. The chain employs TRBV6-5 and TRBJ2-1; 11 bases are shared with TRBD2. The CDR3 has 15 amino acids. The germline V gene has CDR1 MNHEY and CDR2 SVGAGI. J was trimmed by 6 bases and V by 5 bases; bases with no gene match: 6. As DNA, the CDR3 is TGTGCCAGCAGTCCTGGGACTAGCGGCTCCAATGAGCAGTTCTTC. Encoded protein: CASSPGTSGSNEQFF.

There are many counts of this clonotype. This chain connects TRBV24-1 to TRBJ2-7; 7 bases match TRBD1. With V trimmed by 4 bases and J by 1 base, 6 bases remained unmatched. The germline V gene encodes CDR1 KGHDR and CDR2 SFDVKD. The CDR3 is made up of 15 amino acids. CDR3: CATSDPGTESYEQYF. Here the CDR3 DNA reads TGTGCCACCAGTGACCCCGGGACAGAATCCTACGAGCAGTACTTC.

This clonotype appeared many times. This rearrangement joins TRBV7-2 to TRBJ2-7; unclear D gene. V lost 6 bases, J lost 3 bases, and 6 bases lay in between. Germline lookup yields CDR1 SGHTA and CDR2 FQGNSA. The CDR3 spans 11 residues. The CDR3 protein is CASSPSYEQYF. The CDR3, as DNA: TGTGCCAGCAGTCCGAGCTACGAGCAGTACTTC.

Many counts were recorded for this clonotype. V gene TRBV20-1 combines with J gene TRBJ1-4, with 7 bases fitting TRBD1. This CDR3 has 12 residues. V was clipped by 8 bases and J by 8 bases; unmatched bases: 8. The germline gives CDR1 DFQATT, CDR2 SNEGSKA (reference sequence). The CDR3 here is CSLSRDSEKLFF. The DNA for the CDR3 is TGCAGTTTGAGCCGGGACAGCGAAAAACTGTTTTTT.

This chain connects TRBV5-4 to TRBJ2-2; D unclear. There are 13 residues in the CDR3. Germline V gene data show CDR1 as SGHNT and CDR2 as YYREEE (reference sequence). Trimming cost V 3 bases and J 5 bases, with 8 bases left between them. The CDR3 coding sequence is TGTGCCAGCAGCTGGGGTCTGACCGGGGAGCTGTTTTTT. It is translated as CASSWGLTGELFF.

In its sample, this clonotype was seen many times. The chain has TRBV10-3 and TRBJ1-1; D remains unclear. The CDR3 contains 14 residues. The V gene lost 10 bases and the J gene lost 2 bases, with 17 bases spanning the gap. Germline CDR1 reads ENHRY; CDR2 reads SYGVKD. CDR3 DNA: TGTGCCACCCAAAGGGCATCATCCAACACTGAAGCTTTCTTT. It codes for CATQRASSNTEAFF.

There are a few counts of this clonotype. V usage is TRBV18 and J usage is TRBJ2-7, with 8 bases aligning to TRBD1. In germline, CDR1 is KGHSH, CDR2 LQKENI. Losses at the gene ends were 3 bases for V and 6 bases for J; bases not matched to a gene: 4. The CDR3 loop spans 13 amino acids. This CDR3 reads CASSPDRAPEQYF. CDR3 in DNA: TGTGCCAGCTCACCGGACAGGGCTCCCGAGCAGTACTTC.

This clonotype was counted many times. CDR3 nucleotides: TGTGCCAGCAGCGTAGGAGGGCTGACTCGGAATGAAGCTTTCTTT. It yields the protein CASSVGGLTRNEAFF. The chain joins TRBV9 to TRBJ1-1; D call uncertain. The CDR3 loop spans 15 amino acids. Germline V lookup: CDR1 SGDLS, CDR2 YYNGEE. With 0 bases removed from V and 7 bases from J, the gap between germline ends came to 16 bases. The full variable domain, in which reference TRBV9 and TRBJ1-1 provide the parts outside the CDR3, is DSGVTQTPKHLITATGQRVTLRCSPRSGDLSVYWYQQSLDQGLQFLIQYYNGEERAKGNILERFSAQQFPDLHSELNLSSLELGDSALYFCASSVGGLTRNEAFFGQGTRLTVV.

This clonotype has ten or more counts. This rearrangement joins TRBV27 to TRBJ2-2, with 10 bases that match TRBD2. The CDR3 is 19 residues long. The V segment lost 5 bases and the J segment 3 bases; nucleotides outside the gene matches: 15. CDR1 MNHEY and CDR2 SMNVEV come from the germline V gene (reference sequence). The CDR3 DNA is TGTGCCAGCAGTCCTCTCCGAAGCGGGAGGGCCGGGGACACCGGGGAGCTGTTTTTT. This gives the protein CASSPLRSGRAGDTGELFF.

This clonotype was seen ten or more times. The rearrangement joins TRBV10-3 to TRBJ2-3, with D hard to call. V was pared by 6 bases and J by 4 bases, with 14 bases between. Per the germline V gene, CDR1 is ENHRY and CDR2 is SYGVKD. The CDR3 spans 14 residues. CDR3 bases: TGTGCCATCAGCGCCTCTCTTCAGGCAGATACGCAGTATTTT. Residues: CAISASLQADTQYF.

Comments on this clonotype: This may come from a read error, since a much larger clone is one base off. This rearrangement joins TRBV18 to TRBJ2-3; TRBD1 matches at 7 bases. There are 15 residues in the CDR3. Looked up from germline, CDR1 is KGHSH and CDR2 is LQKENI. The CDR3 nucleotides are TGTGCCAGCTCACCAGACAGGGCTAGCACAGATATGCAGTATTTT. Its translation is CASSPDRASTDMQYF.

In this sample, this clonotype turned up many times. V usage is TRBV20-1 and J usage is TRBJ2-7; D gene unclear. The CDR3 has 15 residues. V was clipped by 0 bases and J by 3 bases, with 15 bases between them. CDR1 is DFQATT, CDR2 SNEGSKA, per germline (reference sequence). Written as DNA, the CDR3 is TGCAGTGCTAGAGATCCCACTGGCCCCTTCTACGAGCAGTACTTC. Translating gives CSARDPTGPFYEQYF.

The sample holds many counts of this clonotype. V and J are TRBV20-1 and TRBJ2-1; the D is unclear. Trimming stripped 3 bases from V and 5 bases from J, with 17 bases between. This CDR3 is built from 15 residues. CDR1 DFQATT and CDR2 SNEGSKA come from the germline V gene (reference sequence). This CDR3 reads CSARALPGSDNEQFF. CDR3 DNA: TGCAGTGCTAGGGCACTACCAGGATCCGACAATGAGCAGTTCTTC.

This clonotype was counted only a few times. The chain couples TRBV11-3 to TRBJ1-1; no clear D gene. Deletions cut 5 bases from V and 0 bases from J, with 4 bases between. The CDR3 contains 12 residues. Germline V gene lookup returns CDR1 SGHNT and CDR2 YENEEA. This chain's CDR3 is CASSRMNTEAFF. The CDR3 region has the DNA TGTGCCAGCAGCCGAATGAACACTGAAGCTTTCTTT.

This clonotype was seen repeatedly, ten times or more. This chain connects TRBV7-9 to TRBJ2-5; 9 bases map to TRBD2. The germline CDR1 and CDR2 sequences are SEHNR and FQNEAQ (reference sequence). This CDR3 region has 12 residues. V lost 5 bases, J lost 12 bases, and 7 bases stayed unmatched. The CDR3 reads CASSLSGSSKYF. The CDR3 DNA reads as TGTGCCAGCAGCCTTAGCGGGAGCTCCAAGTACTTC.

The chain has TRBV5-1 and TRBJ2-1; a possible D gene is TRBD2 (6 bases). Trimming removed 6 bases at V and 1 base at J, with 17 bases between. Germline V lookup: CDR1 SGHRS, CDR2 YFSETQ. The CDR3 covers 16 residues. In DNA, the CDR3 is TGCGCCAGCACCCAGATTAGCGGAGGATCCTACAATGAGCAGTTCTTC. This gives the protein CASTQISGGSYNEQFF.

This chain joins TRBV5-1 and TRBJ2-3, with TRBD2 matching 7 bases. There are 14 residues in the CDR3. Germline lookup yields CDR1 SGHRS and CDR2 YFSETQ. V was clipped by 0 bases and J by 6 bases; unmatched bases: 4. DNA of the CDR3: TGCGCCAGCAGCTTGGCCGTGGGGGGGGATACGCAGTATTTT. Its translation is CASSLAVGGDTQYF.

This clonotype was seen ten or more times. The J gene is TRBJ2-7, the V gene TRBV18, with D perhaps matching TRBD1 or TRBD2 (7 bases each). Germline loops: CDR1 KGHSH, CDR2 LQKENI. The CDR3 extends over 13 amino acids. V was trimmed by 4 bases and J by 6 bases, leaving 13 bases between them. The CDR3 bases are TGTGCCAGCTCACAAGACAGGGAGGGCGAGCAGTACTTC. It is translated as CASSQDREGEQYF.

This clonotype was found many times. J is TRBJ2-7 and V is TRBV9; D might be TRBD1 (6 bases). CDR1 is SGDLS and CDR2 is YYNGEE in the germline V gene. V lost 6 bases to trimming and J lost 2 bases, with 18 bases between them. The CDR3 has 15 residues. This CDR3 is CASTDSGEWAYEQYF. For the CDR3, the DNA is TGTGCCAGCACTGATTCAGGGGAATGGGCCTACGAGCAGTACTTC. The entire variable domain, with the rest obtained from reference TRBV9 and TRBJ2-7, is as follows: DSGVTQTPKHLITATGQRVTLRCSPRSGDLSVYWYQQSLDQGLQFLIQYYNGEERAKGNILERFSAQQFPDLHSELNLSSLELGDSALYFCASTDSGEWAYEQYFGPGTRLTVT.

The J gene is TRBJ1-1, the V gene TRBV20-1, with D possibly matching TRBD1 (5 bases). CDR3 size: 12 residues. Germline V gives CDR1 DFQATT, CDR2 SNEGSKA (reference sequence). V dropped 3 bases and J dropped 5 bases, with 10 bases sitting between them. The CDR3 reads CSASPRQTEAFF. In DNA, the CDR3 is TGCAGTGCTAGTCCTAGACAGACTGAAGCTTTCTTT.

This clonotype appeared many times. This chain connects TRBV20-1 to TRBJ1-2; D not certain. The CDR3 totals 14 residues. The germline V and J ends were trimmed by 2 bases and 3 bases, with 13 bases remaining between them. Germline V gene sequence: CDR1 DFQATT, CDR2 SNEGSKA (reference sequence). CDR3 residues: CSARYAGSYYGYTF. In DNA form, the CDR3 reads TGCAGTGCTAGATATGCAGGAAGTTACTATGGCTACACCTTC.

The chain has TRBV7-2 and TRBJ2-3, with 14 bases aligning to TRBD2. The CDR3 runs 16 residues. From germline, CDR1 is SGHTA and CDR2 FQGNSA. V lost 4 bases and J lost 6; bases outside the gene matches: 6. CDR3: CASSSGTSGGGDTQYF. The CDR3 region has the DNA TGTGCCAGCAGCTCAGGGACTAGCGGGGGCGGTGATACGCAGTATTTT.

The rearrangement uses TRBV20-1 and TRBJ2-1; TRBD2 might be the D (6 bases). The V end was cut by 5 bases, the J end by 12 bases, with 17 bases between. The germline gives CDR1 DFQATT, CDR2 SNEGSKA (reference sequence). The CDR3 is 12 residues long. As DNA, the CDR3 is TGCAGTGCTCCGGGTCCGGGACTTTGGCAGTTCTTC. This encodes CSAPGPGLWQFF.

This clonotype was seen repeatedly, ten times or more. The CDR3: CSATLAGAGYEQYF. The CDR3 DNA is TGCAGTGCTACCCTAGCGGGAGCGGGCTACGAGCAGTACTTC. The V call is TRBV20-1, the J call TRBJ2-7; 10 bases align to TRBD2. V lost 4 bases and J lost 3; bases outside the gene matches: 6. The V gene's germline CDR1 is DFQATT and CDR2 SNEGSKA (reference sequence). This CDR3 contains 14 residues.

Concerning this clonotype: Being one base from a much bigger clone, this may be a read error. In DNA form, the CDR3 reads TGTGCCAGCAGTACGGTACCTACTTATGAAAAACTGTTTTTT. This encodes CASSTVPTYEKLFF. This sequence joins TRBV12-3 or TRBV12-4 and TRBJ1-4; D gene uncertain. The CDR3 runs to 14 residues. The V end lost 5 bases, the J end lost 6 bases, and 13 bases lay between the germline ends.

This clonotype was seen repeatedly, ten times or more. The V and J genes are TRBV20-1 and TRBJ2-1, with TRBD1 identical over 7 bases. With V trimmed by 0 bases and J by 3 bases, 5 bases remained unmatched. Germline V gene data show CDR1 as DFQATT and CDR2 as SNEGSKA (reference sequence). The CDR3 extends over 15 amino acids. The CDR3 DNA follows: TGCAGTGCTAGAGAAGGGACAGCGAGCTACAATGAGCAGTTCTTC. It codes for CSAREGTASYNEQFF.